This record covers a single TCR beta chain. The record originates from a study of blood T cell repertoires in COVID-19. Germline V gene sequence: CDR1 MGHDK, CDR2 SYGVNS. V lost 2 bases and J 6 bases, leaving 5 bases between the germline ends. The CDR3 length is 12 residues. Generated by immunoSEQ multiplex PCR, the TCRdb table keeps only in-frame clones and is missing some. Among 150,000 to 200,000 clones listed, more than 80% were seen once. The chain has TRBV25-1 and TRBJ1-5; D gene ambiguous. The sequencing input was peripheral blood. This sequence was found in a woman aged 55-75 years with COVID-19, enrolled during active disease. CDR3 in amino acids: CASSEGGQPQHF. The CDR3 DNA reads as TGTGCCAGCAGTGAAGGCGGTCAGCCCCAGCATTTT.